This TCR beta chain is from a study of blood T cells in healthy people across ages. Study in general: Per every two T cells, about one barcoded beta molecule was captured by template switching.

The V and J ends lost 5 bases and 9 bases respectively, with 11 bases between them. This CDR3 comprises 11 residues. PBMCs were isolated at a quantity of at least 7 million per sample. Total RNA extracted from each sample amounted to at least 6 micrograms. There are a few counts of this clonotype. Antigen unknown. Through a sample-barcoded 5' primer and a J-beta primer mix, a second PCR was run for roughly 7 to 11 cycles. MiXCR, applied by TCRdb to the 5' RACE reads, yields one record per CDR3 protein. The sample consists of around 940,000 distinct CDR3 sequences, roughly 51% of them appearing once. Study results and caveats: The donors' CMV status was not determined, possibly confounding changes in expanded clonotypes.

This sequence was found in a woman aged 55-69 years in good health. The rearrangement uses TRBV12-3 or TRBV12-4 and TRBJ2-7; D may be TRBD2 (5 bases). Sequenced input: blood. The CDR3 bases are TGTGCCAGCAGTCACGAGGGCGGGCAGTACTTC. Its protein product is CASSHEGGQYF.